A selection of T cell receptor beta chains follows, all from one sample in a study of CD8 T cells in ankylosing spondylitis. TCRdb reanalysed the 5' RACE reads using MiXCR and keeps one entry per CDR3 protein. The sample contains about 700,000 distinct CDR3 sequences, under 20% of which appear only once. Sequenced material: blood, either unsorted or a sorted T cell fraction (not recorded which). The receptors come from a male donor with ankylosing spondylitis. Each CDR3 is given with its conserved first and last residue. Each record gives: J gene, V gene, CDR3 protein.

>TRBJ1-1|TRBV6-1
CASRERPSGGNTEAFF
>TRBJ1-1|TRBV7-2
CASRDTGSIEAFF
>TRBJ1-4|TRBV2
CASSDTFGRSF
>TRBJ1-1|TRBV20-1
CSARAGTANTEAFF
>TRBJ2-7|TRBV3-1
CASSPWTGMNEQYF
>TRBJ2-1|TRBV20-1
CSARVAHEQFF
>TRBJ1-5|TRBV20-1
CSARGRQGQPQHF
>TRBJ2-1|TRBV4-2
CASSQVSSGRRYNEQFF
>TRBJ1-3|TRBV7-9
CASSLGQPASGNTIYF
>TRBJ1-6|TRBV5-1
CASSPDRGVSPLHF
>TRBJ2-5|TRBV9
CASSAAGGETQYF
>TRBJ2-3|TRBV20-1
CSARELAGLTDTQYF
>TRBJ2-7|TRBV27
CASSRQGSPLRNEQYF
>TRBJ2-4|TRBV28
CASSLGGGRSAKNIQYF
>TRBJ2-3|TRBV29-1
CSVDIGGRDTQYF
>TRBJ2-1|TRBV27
CASSFEAAIYNEQFF
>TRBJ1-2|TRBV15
CATSRRTGIYGYTF
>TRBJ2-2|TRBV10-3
CAISESRQLFF
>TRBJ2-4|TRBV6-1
CASSGTGIAKNIQYF
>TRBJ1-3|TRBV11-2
CASSFDPYPRDRSGNTIYF
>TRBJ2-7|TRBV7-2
CASSARTGIRYEQYF
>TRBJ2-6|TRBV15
CATSRQGSISGANVLTF
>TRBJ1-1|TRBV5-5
CASSLTTGRNTEAFF
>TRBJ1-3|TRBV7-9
CASSTDPRNTIYF
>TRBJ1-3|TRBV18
CASSPQGSGNTIYF
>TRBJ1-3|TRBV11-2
CASSSPGTFSGNTIYF
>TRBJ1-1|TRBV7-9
CASSLGPYAFF
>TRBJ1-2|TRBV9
CASYGQGQNYGYTF
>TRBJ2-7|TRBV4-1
CASSQEIAPGYEQYF
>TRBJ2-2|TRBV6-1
CASRPFWESNTGELFF
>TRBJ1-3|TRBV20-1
CSARTQYGGNTIYF
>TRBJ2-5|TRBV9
CASSVARGGEETQYF
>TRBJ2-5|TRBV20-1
CSARGGGVTGGSQETQYF
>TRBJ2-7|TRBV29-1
CSVGLDNPYEQYF
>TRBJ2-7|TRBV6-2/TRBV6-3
CASSYKGQGAYEQYF
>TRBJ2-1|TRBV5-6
CASSLGRHNEQFF
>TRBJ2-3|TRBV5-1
CASSLLSGVSTDTQYF
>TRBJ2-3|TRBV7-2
CASSLQGWAADTQYF
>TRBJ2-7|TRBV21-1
CASSPPGNPHPHEQYF
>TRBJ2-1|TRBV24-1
CATSDLQKNEQFF
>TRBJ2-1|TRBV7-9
CASSLDLSGNEQFF
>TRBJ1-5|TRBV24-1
CATSETDRGQPQHF
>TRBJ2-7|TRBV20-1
CSAPGGGRASEQYF
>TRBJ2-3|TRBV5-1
CASSLFASGGADTQYF
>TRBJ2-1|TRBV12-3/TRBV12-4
CASTPLAGVPNEQFF
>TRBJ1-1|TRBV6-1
CASRHRDSIVEAFF
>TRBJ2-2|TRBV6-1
CASTRGQGAMGGELFF
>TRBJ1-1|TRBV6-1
CASGSGRGTEAFF
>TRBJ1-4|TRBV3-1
CASSQRVPTGEKLFF
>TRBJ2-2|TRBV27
CASSWSGNTGELFF